These 32 T cell receptor beta chains were sequenced from one sample in a study of CD8 T cells in ankylosing spondylitis. TCRdb reanalysed the 5' RACE reads using MiXCR and keeps one entry per CDR3 protein. This table holds over 130,000 distinct CDR3 sequences, under 45% found once. The sample comprised synovial fluid, either unsorted or a sorted T cell fraction (not recorded which). Source of these receptors: a male donor with ankylosing spondylitis.

The J gene is TRBJ1-3, the V gene TRBV12-3 or TRBV12-4; possibly TRBD1 for D (6 bases). The CDR3 totals 14 residues. Between the trimmed V and J ends, which lost 4 bases and 2 bases, there was a span of 9 bases. CDR3 sequence: CASSWGAAGNTIYF. The DNA for the CDR3 is TGTGCCAGCAGTTGGGGGGCGGCTGGAAACACCATATATTTT.

CDR3 coding DNA: TGTGCCAGCAGTTTATTTTACCCCAGGGGCGGGCACACTGAAGCTTTCTTT. It is translated as CASSLFYPRGGHTEAFF. This rearrangement joins TRBV12-3 or TRBV12-4 to TRBJ1-1, with TRBD1 as a possible D gene (6 bases). V was trimmed by 2 bases and J by 3 bases, leaving 19 bases between them. The CDR3 extends over 17 amino acids.

The V and J genes are TRBV11-3 and TRBJ2-1; TRBD1 is a possible D gene (5 bases). Per the germline V gene, CDR1 is SGHNT and CDR2 is YENEEA. The CDR3 totals 16 residues. The V and J ends lost 1 base and 0 bases respectively, with 10 bases between them. CDR3 residues: CASSLGGLSSYNEQFF. Written as DNA, the CDR3 is TGTGCCAGCAGCTTAGGGGGCCTGAGCTCCTACAATGAGCAGTTCTTC.

V gene TRBV20-1 combines with J gene TRBJ2-5; D assignment may be TRBD1 or TRBD2 (5 bases each). The CDR3 totals 14 residues. Germline loops: CDR1 DFQATT, CDR2 SNEGSKA (reference sequence). The germline V and J ends were trimmed by 3 bases and 2 bases, with 13 bases remaining between them. CDR3 region: CSARGDRAQETQYF. CDR3 in DNA: TGCAGTGCTAGGGGGGACCGTGCTCAAGAGACCCAGTACTTC.

This clonotype was found a few times. The chain is built from TRBV7-9 and TRBJ2-3; D not certain. Between the trimmed V and J ends, which lost 5 bases and 7 bases, there was a span of 13 bases. The CDR3 extends over 13 amino acids. Germline CDR1 SEHNR, CDR2 FQNEAQ (reference sequence). Here the CDR3 DNA reads TGTGCCAGCAGCAACCCTTCTGGAAATACGCAGTATTTT. Protein sequence: CASSNPSGNTQYF.

This clonotype was observed once. A much larger clonotype is one base distant, so this may be a read error. The chain couples TRBV5-6 to TRBJ2-7; D tentatively reads TRBD1 or TRBD2 (5 bases each). Germline-derived CDR1 and CDR2 are SGHDT and YYEEEE. The CDR3 totals 14 residues. The germline V and J ends were trimmed by 8 bases and 7 bases, with 22 bases remaining between them. In DNA, the CDR3 is TGTGCCAGGAGCCCCCGGGACCGAGCCGGGGAGCAGTACTTC. Protein product: CARSPRDRAGEQYF.

This clonotype appeared a few times. The rearrangement joins TRBV9 to TRBJ2-7; 7 nucleotides agree with TRBD1. Unmatched junction bases numbered 4, after V lost 0 bases and J lost 1 base. Looked up from germline, CDR1 is SGDLS and CDR2 is YYNGEE. The CDR3 extends over 15 amino acids. The chain's CDR3 is CASSVGWTGSYEQYF. The DNA of the CDR3 is TGTGCCAGCAGCGTAGGATGGACAGGTTCCTACGAGCAGTACTTC.

By share of the sample, this clonotype is medium-sized (0.01 to 0.1%). The chain uses TRBV7-6 and TRBJ2-1, with 10 positions matching TRBD1. V was clipped by 5 bases and J by 2 bases; unmatched bases: 6. The CDR3 totals 16 residues. Germline CDR1 reads SGHVS; CDR2 reads FNYEAQ. CDR3 sequence: CASSPGQGFAYNEQFF. CDR3 nucleotide sequence: TGTGCCAGCAGCCCGGGACAGGGGTTTGCCTACAATGAGCAGTTCTTC.

The rearrangement links TRBV29-1 to TRBJ1-2; 8 bases line up with TRBD1. V was pared by 7 bases and J by 4 bases, with 8 bases of the junction left unmatched. Germline CDR1 and CDR2: SQVTM and ANQGSEA. The CDR3 is 13 amino acids. Written as DNA, the CDR3 is TGCAGCGGCCTGGACAGGGAGGGCTATGGCTACACCTTC. Translation: CSGLDREGYGYTF.

The gene calls are TRBV29-1 and TRBJ1-4; D remains ambiguous. CDR3 length: 13 residues. Per the germline V gene, CDR1 is SQVTM and CDR2 is ANQGSEA. V shed 3 bases and J shed 8 bases, with 13 bases lying between them. This CDR3 reads CSVEGPTEEKLFF. The CDR3 DNA reads as TGCAGCGTTGAGGGTCCCACGGAGGAAAAACTGTTTTTT.

There are a few counts of this clonotype. V usage is TRBV9 and J usage is TRBJ1-2, with D hard to call. V shed 1 base and J shed 0 bases, with 10 bases lying between them. The CDR3 sequence is 15 residues long. Germline V CDR1 and CDR2: SGDLS, YYNGEE. In nucleotides, the CDR3 is TGTGCCAGCAGCGTATCGTCAGGAGCTAACTATGGCTACACCTTC. This encodes CASSVSSGANYGYTF.

This sequence joins TRBV6-5 and TRBJ2-1; the D gene is possibly TRBD1 (6 bases). Germline lookup yields CDR1 MNHEY and CDR2 SVGAGI. Trimming shortened V by 2 bases and J by 7 bases, and 15 bases separated the two germline ends. The CDR3 totals 15 residues. This chain's CDR3 is CASSYRPGTPNEQFF. CDR3 DNA sequence: TGTGCCAGCAGTTACCGTCCCGGGACACCGAATGAGCAGTTCTTC.

This clonotype was observed a few times. The rearrangement uses TRBV6-5 and TRBJ2-1; D remains ambiguous. Trimming took 4 bases from V and 4 from J, leaving 8 bases between them. Germline V CDR1 and CDR2: MNHEY, SVGAGI. CDR3 length: 13 amino acids. The CDR3 region is CASSFQEYNEQFF. In DNA form, the CDR3 reads TGTGCCAGCAGTTTCCAGGAATACAATGAGCAGTTCTTC.

This chain uses TRBV7-8 with TRBJ2-3; TRBD1 might be the D (6 bases). This CDR3 contains 13 residues. Germline CDR1 SGHVS, CDR2 FQNEAQ. V was trimmed by 4 bases and J by 6 bases, leaving 11 bases between them. Here the CDR3 reads CASSSYQGDTQYF. DNA for the CDR3: TGTGCCAGCAGCTCATACCAGGGGGATACGCAGTATTTT.

This clonotype has at least ten counts. The chain combines TRBV5-5 with TRBJ2-5; D might be TRBD1 (6 bases). Germline V gene sequence: CDR1 SGHKS, CDR2 YYEKEE (reference sequence). The CDR3 contains 15 residues. V gave up 3 bases and J gave up 2 bases, with 14 bases separating them. CDR3 in amino acids: CASSSGTLEQETQYF. Written as DNA, the CDR3 is TGTGCCAGCAGCTCAGGGACACTCGAGCAAGAGACCCAGTACTTC.

This clonotype was recorded a few times. The V gene is TRBV11-1, the J gene TRBJ1-1; D call uncertain. The V and J ends lost 3 bases and 2 bases respectively, with 7 bases between them. Germline values: CDR1 SGHAT, CDR2 FQDESV (reference sequence). There are 13 residues in the CDR3. CDR3 sequence: CASSFSINTEAFF. The CDR3 region has the DNA TGTGCCAGCAGCTTTTCTATTAACACTGAAGCTTTCTTT.

This clonotype has only one observation. V gene TRBV11-2 combines with J gene TRBJ2-2; unclear D gene. This CDR3 comprises 12 residues. V was shortened by 2 bases and J by 6 bases, with 4 bases between the two germline ends. CDR1 SGHAT and CDR2 FQNNGV come from the germline V gene. The CDR3 nucleotides are TGTGCCAGCAGCTTAAAGCCCGGGGAGCTGTTTTTT. Translated: CASSLKPGELFF.

The chain carries TRBV5-6 and TRBJ1-5; D is undetermined. This CDR3 is 14 amino acids long. Trimming removed 2 bases at V and 4 bases at J, with 10 bases between. Looked up from germline, CDR1 is SGHDT and CDR2 is YYEEEE. The CDR3 region has the DNA TGTGCCAGCAGCTTTTTTTTGAGGAATCAGCCCCAGCATTTT. It codes for CASSFFLRNQPQHF.

The genes are TRBV10-3 and TRBJ1-3, with D hard to call. Trimming removed 4 bases at V and 3 bases at J, with 19 bases between. This CDR3 contains 17 residues. Germline V gene sequence: CDR1 ENHRY, CDR2 SYGVKD. CDR3 sequence (DNA): TGTGCCATCAGTGGCCCGGGAGCTTACGGTCTTGGAAACACCATATATTTT. Its translation is CAISGPGAYGLGNTIYF.

This clonotype was seen more than once but under ten times. CDR3 in amino acids: CASSYALESVNEQFF. As DNA, the CDR3 is TGTGCCAGCAGTTACGCACTGGAGAGCGTCAATGAGCAGTTCTTC. This rearrangement joins TRBV6-2 or TRBV6-3 to TRBJ2-1; D uncertain. CDR3 length equals 15 residues. Germline CDR1 is MNHEY and CDR2 is SVGEGT. The V and J ends lost 2 bases and 6 bases respectively, with 14 bases between them.

The chain combines TRBV3-1 with TRBJ2-1; no clear D. Germline V gene lookup returns CDR1 LGHDT and CDR2 YNNKEL (reference sequence). Trimming left V 3 bases short and J 9 bases short, with 12 bases between. The CDR3 is made up of 13 amino acids. CDR3 nucleotides: TGTGCCAGCAGCCAGTCCCCGGCTAGTGAGCAGTTCTTC. This translates into CASSQSPASEQFF.

In its sample, this clonotype was seen many times. The chain links TRBV7-9 to TRBJ2-7, with TRBD1 identical over 8 bases. J gave up 3 bases and V 8 bases, and 3 bases lay outside the gene matches. This CDR3 is 12 amino acids long. Germline loops: CDR1 SEHNR, CDR2 FQNEAQ (reference sequence). This chain's CDR3 is CASSGGYYEQYF. The CDR3 DNA reads TGTGCCAGCTCAGGGGGCTACTACGAGCAGTACTTC. Using reference TRBV7-9 and TRBJ2-7 for the parts outside the CDR3, the full variable domain is DTGVSQNPRHKITKRGQNVTFRCDPISEHNRLYWYRQTLGQGPEFLTYFQNEAQLEKSRLLSDRFSAERPKGSFSTLEIQRTEQGDSAMYLCASSGGYYEQYFGPGTRLTVT.

The rearrangement links TRBV29-1 to TRBJ2-7; TRBD2 agrees at 8 bases. Per germline, CDR1 SQVTM and CDR2 ANQGSEA. The CDR3 spans 13 residues. Trimming took 4 bases from V and 2 from J; bases not matched to a gene: 4. The CDR3 sequence: CSVAQREPYEQYF. As DNA, the CDR3 is TGCAGCGTTGCTCAGCGGGAGCCCTACGAGCAGTACTTC.

This clonotype was recorded once. The chain carries TRBV5-1 and TRBJ2-1, with D maybe TRBD2 (5 bases). V was shortened by 0 bases and J by 3 bases, with 7 bases between the two germline ends. CDR1 and CDR2 from the germline V gene are SGHRS and YFSETQ. The CDR3 is 14 residues long. CDR3 in DNA: TGCGCCAGCAGCTTGGCGACTAACTACAATGAGCAGTTCTTC. It encodes CASSLATNYNEQFF.

This clonotype was counted a few times. The chain uses TRBV20-1 and TRBJ2-1; no reliable D call. Germline V gene data show CDR1 as DFQATT and CDR2 as SNEGSKA (reference sequence). V shed 4 bases and J shed 0 bases, with 10 bases lying between them. CDR3 length equals 14 residues. The CDR3 bases are TGCAGTGCTATCCCTGACCTCTCCTACAATGAGCAGTTCTTC. Amino acid sequence: CSAIPDLSYNEQFF.

The chain uses TRBV29-1 and TRBJ2-2; 11 bases align to TRBD2. V lost 0 bases and J lost 10; bases outside the gene matches: 16. The CDR3 is 18 amino acids. Per the germline V gene, CDR1 is SQVTM and CDR2 is ANQGSEA. The chain's CDR3 is CSVEDPNPSSGGLTELFF. CDR3 coding DNA: TGCAGCGTTGAAGATCCGAACCCCTCTAGCGGGGGGCTCACGGAGCTGTTTTTT.

The chain combines TRBV5-1 with TRBJ2-1; TRBD2 is a possible D gene (5 bases). Germline CDR1 is SGHRS and CDR2 is YFSETQ. CDR3 length: 15 residues. The ends were cut back, 0 bases at V and 7 bases at J, with 14 bases in the middle. CDR3 loop: CASSLEVAPGNEQFF. As DNA, the CDR3 is TGCGCCAGCAGCTTGGAAGTGGCCCCGGGGAATGAGCAGTTCTTC.

This clonotype turned up a few times. This chain joins TRBV5-5 and TRBJ1-1; D is undetermined. The CDR3 totals 15 residues. V gave up 4 bases and J gave up 5 bases, with 18 bases separating them. CDR1 and CDR2 from the germline V gene are SGHKS and YYEKEE (reference sequence). The CDR3 DNA reads TGTGCCAGCAGCATACGGCCCCCCTGGTGGACTGAAGCTTTCTTT. It encodes CASSIRPPWWTEAFF.

The chain uses TRBV4-3 and TRBJ2-7, with 7 bases matching TRBD2. Germline loops: CDR1 LGHNA, CDR2 YSLEER. V was clipped by 1 base and J by 3 bases; unmatched bases: 6. This CDR3 is built from 15 residues. As DNA, the CDR3 is TGCGCCAGCAGCCAAGGGCCCGGGGAGGGCTACGAGCAGTACTTC. Protein product: CASSQGPGEGYEQYF.

This sequence joins TRBV3-1 and TRBJ1-1; D is uncertain. Germline values: CDR1 LGHDT, CDR2 YNNKEL (reference sequence). The V end was cut by 1 base, the J end by 5 bases, with 8 bases between. CDR3 length: 13 residues. CDR3 nucleotide sequence: TGTGCCAGCAGCCAAGTTCCGGGAACTGAAGCTTTCTTT. It codes for CASSQVPGTEAFF.

The V and J genes are TRBV7-9 and TRBJ2-7, with a tentative D call TRBD2 (6 bases). The CDR3 totals 16 residues. Germline V gene lookup returns CDR1 SEHNR and CDR2 FQNEAQ (reference sequence). V was clipped by 5 bases and J by 2 bases, with 19 bases between them. CDR3 in amino acids: CASSPLSRTMTYEQYF. For the CDR3, the DNA is TGTGCCAGCAGCCCCCTAAGCAGGACTATGACCTACGAGCAGTACTTC.

This chain connects TRBV2 to TRBJ1-2; D is uncertain. The germline gives CDR1 SNHLY, CDR2 FYNNEI. With 4 bases removed from V and 4 bases from J, the gap between germline ends came to 13 bases. The CDR3 runs 14 residues. CDR3 bases: TGTGCCAGCAGTGGGGCCGCAACGGCCTATGGCTACACCTTC. Protein sequence: CASSGAATAYGYTF.